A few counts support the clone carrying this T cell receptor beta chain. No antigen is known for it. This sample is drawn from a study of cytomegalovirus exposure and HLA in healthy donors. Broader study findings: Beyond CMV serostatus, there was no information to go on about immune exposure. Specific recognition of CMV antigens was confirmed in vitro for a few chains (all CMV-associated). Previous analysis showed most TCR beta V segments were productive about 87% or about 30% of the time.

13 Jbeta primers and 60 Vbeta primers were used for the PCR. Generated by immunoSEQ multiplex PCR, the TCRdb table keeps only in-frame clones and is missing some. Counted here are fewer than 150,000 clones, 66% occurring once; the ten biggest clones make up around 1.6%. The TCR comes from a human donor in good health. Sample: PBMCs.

The CDR3 nucleotides are TGCGCCAGCAGCCAAGTATCGGGAGGGCTGGGGGAGCAGTACTTC. Encoded protein: CASSQVSGGLGEQYF. The chain joins TRBV4-3 to TRBJ2-7, with 8 bases identical to TRBD2. The CDR3 has 15 amino acids. Germline assignment: CDR1 LGHNA and CDR2 YSLEER. The ends lost 1 base at V and 7 bases at J; junction bases unmatched: 9.